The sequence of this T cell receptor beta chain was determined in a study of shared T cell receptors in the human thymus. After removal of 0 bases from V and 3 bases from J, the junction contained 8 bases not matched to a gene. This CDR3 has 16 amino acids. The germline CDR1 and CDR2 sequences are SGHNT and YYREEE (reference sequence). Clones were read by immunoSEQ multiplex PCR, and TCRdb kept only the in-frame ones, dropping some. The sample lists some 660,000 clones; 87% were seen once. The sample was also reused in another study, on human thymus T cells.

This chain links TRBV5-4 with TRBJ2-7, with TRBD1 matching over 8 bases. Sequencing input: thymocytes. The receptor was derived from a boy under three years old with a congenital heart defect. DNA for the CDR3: TGTGCCAGCAGCTTGGAGAGGGGACAGGCGTTCTACGAGCAGTACTTC. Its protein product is CASSLERGQAFYEQYF.